What follows are 31 T cell receptor beta chains derived from one specimen sequenced in a study of OX40 agonist ivuxolimab in advanced cancers. Measured with immunoSEQ multiplex PCR; TCRdb has only the in-frame clones, and not every one. Of over 50,000 clones in the sample, around 83% were seen once. Sequenced material: CD4+ or CD8+ T cells sorted from blood, taken in a trial of the OX40 agonist ivuxolimab. All receptors derive from an adult with an advanced solid tumor such as melanoma, head and neck, liver or kidney cancer.

This clone was observed a single time. The chain links TRBV4-1 to TRBJ1-1; D is unclear. V was clipped by 1 base and J by 1 base, with 16 bases between them. The germline gives CDR1 MGHRA, CDR2 YSYEKL. CDR3 size: 17 residues. CDR3 protein: CASSQVGGRGPNTEAFF. As DNA, the CDR3 is TGCGCCAGCAGCCAAGTAGGTGGTAGAGGACCGAACACTGAAGCTTTCTTT.

The chain combines TRBV5-4 with TRBJ2-7, with 9 bases lining up with TRBD2. The CDR3 loop spans 15 amino acids. The germline CDR1 and CDR2 sequences are SGHNT and YYREEE (reference sequence). The V segment lost 0 bases and the J segment 5 bases; nucleotides outside the gene matches: 6. The CDR3 nucleotides are TGTGCCAGCAGCTTGGATCTAGCGGGATGGAACGAGCAGTACTTC. Its translation: CASSLDLAGWNEQYF.

The chain combines TRBV19 with TRBJ2-1; 8 positions agree with TRBD2. Germline V gene sequence: CDR1 LNHDA, CDR2 SQIVND (reference sequence). The CDR3 has 16 residues. V was clipped by 2 bases and J by 1 base; unmatched bases: 4. CDR3 residues: CASSISSGGSYNEQFF. The DNA of the CDR3 is TGTGCCAGTAGTATATCGTCGGGAGGGTCCTACAATGAGCAGTTCTTC.

This rearrangement joins TRBV14 to TRBJ2-3; tentative D call: TRBD1 (6 bases). Germline V gene sequence: CDR1 SGHDN, CDR2 FVKESK. This CDR3 contains 17 residues. V shed 3 bases and J shed 4 bases, with 20 bases lying between them. Here the CDR3 reads CASSHNAGARVADTQYF. The CDR3 DNA sequence: TGTGCCAGCAGCCACAATGCAGGGGCCAGGGTAGCAGATACGCAGTATTTT. The complete variable domain, with remaining parts taken from reference TRBV14 and TRBJ2-3, reads EAGVTQFPSHSVIEKGQTVTLRCDPISGHDNLYWYRRVMGKEIKFLLHFVKESKQDESGMPNNRFLAERTGGTYSTLKVQPAELEDSGVYFCASSHNAGARVADTQYFGPGTRLTVL.

This sequence joins TRBV5-1 and TRBJ1-2; 8 positions match TRBD1. The length of the CDR3 is 17 residues. V lost 0 bases and J lost 6; bases outside the gene matches: 13. Germline assignment: CDR1 SGHRS and CDR2 YFSETQ. CDR3 in DNA: TGCGCCAGCAGCTTGGCCGATAGCTTGGACAGGGTCCATGGCTACACCTTC. Protein product: CASSLADSLDRVHGYTF.

This rearrangement joins TRBV6-5 to TRBJ1-2; D not resolved. V shed 9 bases and J shed 0 bases, with 11 bases lying between them. The CDR3 covers 13 residues. CDR1 is MNHEY, CDR2 SVGAGI, per germline. The CDR3 nucleotides are TGTGCCAGTACTCGTTGGCCTAACTATGGCTACACCTTC. Translated: CASTRWPNYGYTF.

The chain joins TRBV2 to TRBJ1-4; no clear D. The germline V and J ends were trimmed by 7 bases and 10 bases, with 13 bases remaining between them. Germline V gives CDR1 SNHLY, CDR2 FYNNEI. The CDR3 sequence is 12 residues long. The CDR3 nucleotides are TGTGCCAGCACCGCAGATGTGAGAAAACTGTTTTTT. Translating it yields CASTADVRKLFF.

The CDR3: CASRWTGSNQPQHF. The DNA of the CDR3 is TGTGCCAGCAGATGGACAGGTAGCAATCAGCCCCAGCATTTT. This chain uses TRBV2 with TRBJ1-5; TRBD1 agrees at 7 bases. CDR3 length: 14 amino acids. Trimming cost V 6 bases and J 0 bases; bases outside gene matches: 2. The germline V gene encodes CDR1 SNHLY and CDR2 FYNNEI.

This clone has just a few counts. V and J are TRBV11-2 and TRBJ1-4; tentative D call: TRBD1 (5 bases). The CDR3 runs 15 residues. Trimming took off 7 bases at V and 3 bases at J, with 15 bases between the two ends. Germline CDR1 SGHAT, CDR2 FQNNGV. The CDR3: CASTLGGFANEKLFF. CDR3 DNA sequence: TGTGCCAGCACCCTGGGGGGGTTTGCTAATGAAAAACTGTTTTTT.

This rearrangement joins TRBV7-9 to TRBJ2-1; 9 bases line up with TRBD2. Germline V CDR1 and CDR2: SEHNR, FQNEAQ (reference sequence). The CDR3 is 13 amino acids. With 2 bases clipped from V and 15 bases from J, the junction kept 8 bases outside the gene matches. The CDR3 region has the DNA TGTGCCAGCAGCTTATCGGGCGGGAGGGCCCTGTTCTTC. Residues: CASSLSGGRALFF.

The V gene is TRBV5-1, the J gene TRBJ2-7, with a weak D call TRBD2 (7 bases). CDR3 length: 13 residues. The V and J ends lost 4 bases and 6 bases respectively, with 14 bases between them. Germline V CDR1 and CDR2: SGHRS, YFSETQ. The CDR3 is CASSARGATEQYF. The CDR3 nucleotides are TGCGCCAGCAGCGCACGGGGGGCCACCGAGCAGTACTTC.

This chain joins TRBV5-4 and TRBJ2-1; TRBD1 agrees at 7 bases. Germline CDR1 and CDR2: SGHNT and YYREEE (reference sequence). The V gene end was trimmed by 2 bases and the J gene end by 5 bases; junction bases not matched to a gene: 4. The CDR3 is 14 residues long. This CDR3 reads CASSLRQGHNEQFF. The CDR3 DNA reads as TGTGCCAGCAGCTTAAGACAGGGTCACAATGAGCAGTTCTTC.

The chain recombines TRBV7-2 with TRBJ2-5; 7 bases map to TRBD1. CDR1 is SGHTA, CDR2 FQGNSA, per germline. Unmatched junction bases numbered 6, after V lost 5 bases and J lost 9 bases. The CDR3 covers 12 residues. The CDR3 loop reads CASSRPTGSQYF. The CDR3 bases are TGTGCCAGCAGCCGCCCGACAGGGTCCCAGTACTTC.

This clone appeared a few times. The chain employs TRBV9 and TRBJ2-6; 9 bases match TRBD1. Trimming took 4 bases from V and 5 from J; bases not matched to a gene: 10. CDR1 SGDLS and CDR2 YYNGEE come from the germline V gene. This CDR3 is 17 amino acids long. CDR3 in DNA: TGTGCCAGCAGCCCTGGGACAGGGAGTATTAGGGCCAACGTCCTGACTTTC. Its translation is CASSPGTGSIRANVLTF. The whole variable domain, filled in from reference TRBV9 and TRBJ2-6, reads DSGVTQTPKHLITATGQRVTLRCSPRSGDLSVYWYQQSLDQGLQFLIQYYNGEERAKGNILERFSAQQFPDLHSELNLSSLELGDSALYFCASSPGTGSIRANVLTFGAGSRLTVL.

The chain recombines TRBV5-4 with TRBJ2-1; TRBD2 agrees at 12 bases. CDR3 length: 16 amino acids. The germline V gene encodes CDR1 SGHNT and CDR2 YYREEE (reference sequence). V trimming: 1 base; J trimming: 9 bases; junction bases outside the gene matches: 8. The DNA for the CDR3 is TGTGCCAGCAGCTTGAGACTAGCGGGAGCTTCTGGTGAGCAGTTCTTC. This sequence encodes CASSLRLAGASGEQFF.

The CDR3 region has the DNA TGTGCCTGGAGCCCCCCGGGTGGCAATTCACCCCTCCACTTT. Amino acids: CAWSPPGGNSPLHF. The gene calls are TRBV30 and TRBJ1-6; D gene unclear. Germline CDR1 GTSNPN, CDR2 SVGIG (reference sequence). The V end was cut by 3 bases, the J end by 7 bases, with 13 bases between. This CDR3 contains 14 residues.

V gene TRBV5-1 combines with J gene TRBJ2-2; possible D gene TRBD1, 5 bases. Germline V gene data show CDR1 as SGHRS and CDR2 as YFSETQ. V dropped 4 bases and J dropped 2 bases, with 9 bases sitting between them. The CDR3 runs 14 residues. CDR3 residues: CASSPTVNTGELFF. In nucleotides, the CDR3 is TGCGCCAGCAGCCCGACAGTTAACACCGGGGAGCTGTTTTTT.

This clone was counted a few times. The chain combines TRBV2 with TRBJ1-5, with D possibly being TRBD1 (5 bases). V lost 6 bases and J lost 1, with 7 bases in between. Germline V gene data show CDR1 as SNHLY and CDR2 as FYNNEI. The CDR3 contains 13 residues. This CDR3 is CASRRDSNQPQHF. CDR3 DNA: TGTGCCAGCAGAAGGGACAGCAATCAGCCCCAGCATTTT.

The V call is TRBV19, the J call TRBJ1-1; unclear D gene. Germline CDR1 and CDR2: LNHDA and SQIVND (reference sequence). The ends were cut back, 0 bases at V and 0 bases at J, with 5 bases in the middle. CDR3 size: 14 residues. The CDR3 reads CASSIEQMNTEAFF. CDR3 coding DNA: TGTGCCAGTAGTATAGAGCAGATGAACACTGAAGCTTTCTTT.

The chain links TRBV25-1 to TRBJ2-1, with 7 bases identical to TRBD2. The CDR3 loop spans 17 amino acids. V gave up 2 bases and J gave up 5 bases; unmatched junction bases: 12. The V gene's germline CDR1 is MGHDK and CDR2 SYGVNS. The CDR3 nucleotides are TGTGCCAGCAGTGAAGGGGGAGCGGGGACCTCTAACAATGAGCAGTTCTTC. Translated, it gives CASSEGGAGTSNNEQFF.

V and J are TRBV7-3 and TRBJ2-3; D is uncertain. Per germline, CDR1 SGHTA and CDR2 FQGTGA. Between the trimmed V and J ends, which lost 2 bases and 6 bases, there was a span of 21 bases. The CDR3 extends over 17 amino acids. The CDR3 bases are TGTGCCAGCAGCTTAGGAGCCGCAGGACCCTCCGCGGATACGCAGTATTTT. Amino acid sequence: CASSLGAAGPSADTQYF.

The chain recombines TRBV19 with TRBJ1-2, with a tentative D call TRBD1 (5 bases). V dropped 7 bases and J dropped 6 bases, with 15 bases sitting between them. Per germline, CDR1 LNHDA and CDR2 SQIVND (reference sequence). CDR3 length: 13 residues. The CDR3 DNA reads TGTGCCAGTACCCTCGGGACCTGGAATGGCTACACCTTC. Translating gives CASTLGTWNGYTF.

The V gene is TRBV11-2, the J gene TRBJ1-1; TRBD1 matches at 10 bases. The CDR3 consists of 18 residues. Trimming removed 5 bases from V and 4 bases from J; junction bases left unmatched: 16. Germline V gene lookup returns CDR1 SGHAT and CDR2 FQNNGV. CDR3 amino acids: CASSPRGGTGVISTEAFF. CDR3 nucleotides: TGTGCCAGCAGCCCTAGGGGGGGGACAGGGGTGATTAGCACTGAAGCTTTCTTT. The full variable domain, with the rest looked up from reference TRBV11-2 and TRBJ1-1, is EAGVAQSPRYKIIEKRQSVAFWCNPISGHATLYWYQQILGQGPKLLIQFQNNGVVDDSQLPKDRFSAERLKGVDSTLKIQPAKLEDSAVYLCASSPRGGTGVISTEAFFGQGTRLTVV.

V and J are TRBV7-2 and TRBJ1-5; weak D call: TRBD1 (5 bases). The ends were cut back, 4 bases at V and 7 bases at J, with 17 bases in the middle. The germline gives CDR1 SGHTA, CDR2 FQGNSA. The CDR3 is 15 amino acids. CDR3 loop: CASSSRVGASQPQHF. In DNA form, the CDR3 reads TGTGCCAGCAGCTCTCGCGTAGGGGCCTCCCAGCCCCAGCATTTT.

V is TRBV10-3 and J is TRBJ2-1; 8 positions agree with TRBD2. J was trimmed by 1 base and V by 6 bases; bases with no gene match: 5. The CDR3 consists of 15 residues. Germline CDR1 and CDR2: ENHRY and SYGVKD. The CDR3: CAIRSGSGSYNEQFF. The CDR3 coding sequence is TGTGCCATCAGAAGCGGGAGCGGTTCCTACAATGAGCAGTTCTTC.

The J gene is TRBJ2-3, the V gene TRBV5-4; 10 positions match TRBD1. V trimming: 4 bases; J trimming: 3 bases; junction bases outside the gene matches: 5. The germline V gene has CDR1 SGHNT and CDR2 YYREEE (reference sequence). The CDR3 length is 15 residues. This CDR3 is CASSLPGQGTDTQYF. The CDR3 region has the DNA TGTGCCAGCAGCCTACCGGGACAGGGGACAGATACGCAGTATTTT.

A note on this clone: At the DNA level, this CDR3 is encoded by other sequences in the same sample as well. This chain links TRBV15 with TRBJ1-5; D not resolved. The V gene lost 0 bases and the J gene lost 7 bases, with 10 bases spanning the gap. Germline-derived CDR1 and CDR2 are LNHNV and YYDKDF (reference sequence). This CDR3 is built from 14 residues. The CDR3: CATSRDPIGQPQHF. DNA of the CDR3: TGTGCCACCAGCAGAGATCCAATTGGGCAGCCCCAGCATTTT. Variable domain in full (rest from reference TRBV15 and TRBJ1-5): DAMVIQNPRYQVTQFGKPVTLSCSQTLNHNVMYWYQQKSSQAPKLLFHYYDKDFNNEADTPDNFQSRRPNTSFCFLDIRSPGLGDTAMYLCATSRDPIGQPQHFGDGTRLSIL.

In this sample, this clone turned up once. The chain carries TRBV18 and TRBJ1-1, with D maybe TRBD1 (5 bases). Per the germline V gene, CDR1 is KGHSH and CDR2 is LQKENI. The length of the CDR3 is 13 residues. Trimming removed 5 bases at V and 1 base at J, with 8 bases between. The CDR3 loop is CASSSGANTEAFF. DNA of the CDR3: TGTGCCAGCTCATCTGGGGCGAACACTGAAGCTTTCTTT.

The chain carries TRBV5-1 and TRBJ2-3; D unclear. In germline, CDR1 is SGHRS, CDR2 YFSETQ. Trimming left V 1 base short and J 1 base short, with 10 bases between. The CDR3 spans 15 residues. CDR3 amino acids: CASSLISPGTDTQYF. CDR3 DNA: TGCGCCAGCAGCTTGATCTCCCCGGGCACAGATACGCAGTATTTT.

This sequence joins TRBV30 and TRBJ1-6, with D tentatively TRBD1 (5 bases). The CDR3 extends over 14 amino acids. V gave up 3 bases and J gave up 8 bases, with 14 bases separating them. Per the germline V gene, CDR1 is GTSNPN and CDR2 is SVGIG (reference sequence). The CDR3 nucleotides read TGTGCCTGGAGCGGCGAGGCCAGGGATTCACCCCTCCACTTT. Its protein product is CAWSGEARDSPLHF.

This sequence joins TRBV6-4 and TRBJ2-2; 9 bases line up with TRBD1. The germline V gene encodes CDR1 MRHNA and CDR2 SNTAGT. J lost 2 bases, V lost 2 bases, and 12 bases had no gene match. This CDR3 has 19 amino acids. Here the CDR3 DNA reads TGTGCCAGCAGTGACCTGAGTGGGACAGGGTTTGAAAACACCGGGGAGCTGTTTTTT. This translates into CASSDLSGTGFENTGELFF.